The present T cell receptor (beta chain) was sequenced within a study of OX40 agonist ivuxolimab in advanced cancers. Regarding the study as a whole: Within 6 weeks, CD4+ and CD8+ blood T cells expanded clonally at 0.1 to 3.0 mg/kg. On average, CD8+ T cells showed a greater number of expanded clones than CD4+. Relatively little clonal expansion, among the lowest observed, appeared in partial responders at 0.1-3.0 mg/kg.

Sequencing was performed with immunoSEQ multiplex PCR; in TCRdb, only in-frame clones are kept and a portion is missing. The table records 60,000 or so clones, about 89% of them present only once. Trimming cost V 3 bases and J 3 bases, with 6 bases left between them. The CDR3 runs to 13 residues. Looked up from germline, CDR1 is MNHNS and CDR2 is SASEGT. On this clone: Its antigen is unidentified.

Baseline was the first blood sampling point, followed by cycle 4 day 1 and cycle 7 day 1. The sequenced sample was CD4+ or CD8+ T cells sorted from blood, obtained in a trial of the OX40 agonist ivuxolimab. The rearrangement links TRBV6-1 to TRBJ1-5; D is unresolved. The receptor comes from an adult with an advanced solid tumor such as melanoma, head and neck, liver or kidney cancer. The CDR3 region is CASSEGINQPQHF. The CDR3 nucleotides are TGTGCCAGCAGTGAGGGGATCAATCAGCCCCAGCATTTT.